This T cell receptor beta chain was recovered during a study of beta chain features in type 1 diabetes (dated by TCRdb to the late 2010s). Background on the whole study: Patients and healthy donors did not differ in mean age, gender distribution, total cell number or subset yield. Whereas all 28 donors provided naive and central memory subsets, regulatory and stem cell-like memory subsets were isolated from just 8 patients and roughly eight healthy donors. In the study, TCRB repertoires of sorted circulating CD4+ T cell subsets from recently diagnosed type 1 diabetes patients were compared with those of matched healthy donors. Across all samples, 107,917,701 sorted cells were examined, and cell number per subset correlated strongly with RNA yield.

All of the isolated RNA was reverse transcribed with the High Capacity cDNA Reverse Transcription Kit, so expressed TCRB transcripts were sequenced. Deep immunoSEQ sequencing was applied to naive, central memory and regulatory T cell samples, giving an average of roughly 3.5 million total reads per sample. Sorted cells were lysed in RLT buffer and RNA was extracted with DNase-treated RNeasy Micro or Mini kits, depending on cell number. To prevent cross-contamination, each cell subset was processed individually, whereas patient and healthy donor samples were processed jointly. The immunoSEQ multiplex PCR was used to amplify TCRB sequences from cDNA, yielding 87-bp fragments that span the CDR3 region. Sequencing of the amplicons was performed on the Illumina HiSeq platform. The paper's data handling went like this. Synthetic template baselines were used to correct PCR bias computationally, reads within Hamming distance 2 were collapsed, and singletons that could not be merged were discarded. Reads were aligned against IMGT so that V, D and J genes, CDR3 length and insertions or deletions at six rearrangement sites could be assigned. Within each subset, clonotype counts were normalized to sorted cell number, and only after that were true diversity and Gini coefficients computed with the tcR R package. The overlap coefficient, calculated on TCRB nucleotide sequences, was used to measure repertoire sharing. This is the immuneACCESS table as TCRdb keeps it, with only in-frame sequences that have V and J called. A part of the clones is gone; compared with another copy, unresolved V genes explain less than half, and the rest is unexplained. For V, J and clone size, that table is used; D and trimming come from the DNA. This sample has 140,000 or so clones in its table, and about 13% of those were observed once. Roughly 1.3% of the sample is taken by the ten largest.

This clone was recorded a few times. It has no known antigen specificity. No base qualities exist here, and no much larger clone lies one base off it. Findings and caveats that apply to the study as a whole: A moderate but significant shortening of TCRB CDR3 length was observed in type 1 diabetes patients in all four CD4+ subsets. Because cDNA was sequenced instead of genomic DNA, activated cells with high expression could be over-represented, although the groups did not differ in activation or CD3 levels. Because the HLA sub-analyses included only small numbers of individuals, any influence of HLA type on TCRB rearrangement was left unresolved. PCR may preferentially amplify shorter templates, but because patient and control samples were amplified and corrected together, any resulting skew would affect both groups equally. Patients with type 1 diabetes made fewer insertions and deleted more nucleotides at VDJ recombination sites, implying thymic rearrangement abnormalities. Naive, central memory and regulatory TCRB repertoires appeared to be more similar among patients than among healthy donors.

Each donor gave one peripheral blood draw, averaging approximately 110 mL, which was collected into heparinised tubes. Naive, central memory, regulatory and stem cell-like memory CD4+ T cells were sorted on a BD FACSAria II using a panel including CD45RO, CCR7, CD25, CD127, CD95 and CD27. Every sorted population had a purity above 95%. Right away, PBMCs were isolated by Lymphoprep density gradient centrifugation and were stained directly, with no culture step. So that batch effects would be minimized, each experiment stained and sorted samples in pairs, pairing one healthy donor with one patient. The cysteine opens and the phenylalanine closes a CDR3 of 19 amino acids. Just the 57-base CDR3 DNA is kept, in frame starting at base 1. V sheds 0 bases and J sheds 5 bases, leaving 24 bases between their ends. The germline V gene encodes CDR1 LNHNV and CDR2 YYDKDF (reference sequence).

The chain links TRBV15 with TRBJ2-3; TRBD2 is a possible D gene, resting on 7 matching bases. Sample: central memory CD4+ T cells from blood. The TCR originated in a man aged 18 to 30 with type 1 diabetes. The CDR3 is CATSREDLLAGGLRDTQYF. The DNA is TGTGCCACCAGCAGAGAGGATCTCTTAGCCGGGGGGCTCAGAGATACGCAGTATTTT.